Sequencing of this T cell receptor beta chain was carried out in a study of response to subunit inactivated influenza vaccine. Regarding the study as a whole: The authors suggested that few new T cells are recruited per seasonal influenza vaccination.

MiXCR was run by TCRdb on the RT-PCR reads, yielding one entry per CDR3 protein. The sample shows 700,000 to 900,000 distinct CDR3 sequences, around 20% of them seen only once. In the case of this clonotype: Antigen unknown.

Deletions cut 3 bases from V and 3 bases from J, with 12 bases between. Germline CDR1 is LNHDA and CDR2 is SQIVND (reference sequence). The CDR3 is 15 amino acids. The V gene is TRBV19, the J gene TRBJ1-5; D is uncertain. The TCR was taken from a man aged 50-59 years who received an inactivated influenza vaccine. Sequencing was performed on PBMCs from blood, taken approximately 5 days after vaccination. The chain's CDR3 is CASSISRPTNQPQHF. In DNA, the CDR3 is TGTGCCAGTAGTATTTCCAGGCCCACCAATCAGCCCCAGCATTTT.